This T cell receptor beta chain was observed in a study of lymphopenia after photon versus proton radiotherapy. Findings and limits, study-wide: Post-nadir diversity loss with photons came from oligoclonal expansion, particularly CD8+ Temra cells.

Notes on this clone: The antigen is not known.

Sequenced by immunoSEQ multiplex PCR; TCRdb stores in-frame clones only, minus some. This sample has roughly 16,000 clones, with approximately 84% found just once. The CDR3 runs 14 residues. The sequencing here drew on peripheral blood, taken from a patient treated with proton-based radiotherapy. The clonotype originates from a man aged 65 to 79 with pancreatic cancer. The chain uses TRBV21-1 and TRBJ1-1. TRBV21-1 is a documented pseudogene. CDR3 nucleotide sequence: TGTGCCAGCAGCCGAAAGAGGGAGAACACTGAAGCTTTCTTT. This encodes CASSRKRENTEAFF.